This paragraph reports one T cell receptor (beta chain). Its antigen is undetermined. Relative to the germline gene, one junction end is altered; a read error may explain this. This CDR3 is built from 13 residues. The germline CDR1 and CDR2 sequences are SGHRS and YFSETQ. This sample was included in a study of tumor-infiltrating lymphocytes in primary liver carcinoma. For the study at large: Patients had primary liver carcinoma treated by surgical resection.

RNA isolated from unsorted whole blood supplied the blood RNA, with germline DNA also extracted. Researchers reported drawing about 4.1 milliliters of peripheral blood before surgery. Overall study findings and caveats: The top-250-clone fraction was significantly higher in tumors than in blood (p = 0.039).

Starting from 500 ng of total RNA, TCR beta cDNA was produced with a primer in the constant region. Three-round nested multiplex PCR performed with slightly modified ARM-PCR produced the TCR beta libraries. It was with TRBV1-TRBV30 forward primers and a C-beta reverse primer that the first two PCR rounds were run, at roughly 10 cycles each. TCRdb used MiXCR to reprocess the multiplex PCR reads, holding one entry per CDR3 protein. The sample carries about 200,000 distinct CDR3 sequences, approximately 64% recorded once. Sequences were obtained from peripheral blood. This rearrangement joins TRBV5-1 to TRBJ1-4; D ambiguous. The clonotype originates from a woman aged 55-75 years with primary liver carcinoma and hepatitis B virus infection. CDR3 amino acids: CTSSLGANEKLFF. The CDR3 DNA sequence: TGCACCAGCAGCCTGGGAGCGAATGAAAAACTGTTTTTT.